These 20 T cell receptor beta chains originate from one sample sequenced in a study of cytomegalovirus exposure and HLA in healthy donors. The study ran its PCR with 60 Vbeta and 13 Jbeta primers. Measured with immunoSEQ multiplex PCR; TCRdb has only the in-frame clones, and not every one. The table has approximately 210,000 clones, more than 75% seen once. Sequenced sample: PBMCs. The source of these receptors is a male donor in good health and CMV-seropositive.

This clone appeared a single time. This sequence joins TRBV1 and TRBJ2-7; the table gives TRBD2 as D, unverified against the DNA. TRBV1 represents a pseudogene. The CDR3 is 16 amino acids. CDR3 residues: CTSGTSGRAETYEQYF. Written as DNA, the CDR3 is TGCACCTCGGGGACTAGCGGGAGGGCTGAAACCTACGAGCAGTACTTC.

The rearrangement joins TRBV5-4 to TRBJ1-1; D remains ambiguous. This CDR3 comprises 14 residues. Germline loops: CDR1 SGHNT, CDR2 YYREEE (reference sequence). Between the trimmed V and J ends, which lost 0 bases and 4 bases, there was a span of 10 bases. The CDR3 DNA follows: TGTGCCAGCAGCTTGGCCGGTAACCCCACTGAAGCTTTCTTT. It is translated as CASSLAGNPTEAFF.

This chain links TRBV10-3 with TRBJ1-5; D not certain. The CDR3 loop spans 17 amino acids. Germline-derived CDR1 and CDR2 are ENHRY and SYGVKD. Trimming shortened V by 0 bases and J by 4 bases, and 16 bases separated the two germline ends. Here the CDR3 DNA reads TGTGCCATCAGTGAGTCTCAGTGGTCGGGAATTAATCAGCCCCAGCATTTT. Translation gives CAISESQWSGINQPQHF.

The rearrangement uses TRBV28 and TRBJ2-4; D might be TRBD2 (6 bases). The germline CDR1 and CDR2 sequences are MDHEN and SYDVKM. The CDR3 runs 15 residues. The V end lost 6 bases, the J end lost 0 bases, and 12 bases lay between the germline ends. The CDR3 DNA sequence: TGTGCCAGCAGCCGGGGGAATAGAGCCAAAAACATTCAGTACTTC. Its protein is CASSRGNRAKNIQYF.

The chain carries TRBV5-6 and TRBJ2-7, with TRBD2 matching 9 bases. The trim removed 1 base at V and 2 bases at J, leaving 16 bases unmatched. Germline V gives CDR1 SGHDT, CDR2 YYEEEE. The CDR3 spans 19 residues. The CDR3 nucleotides read TGTGCCAGCAGCTTGCTATATGCTAGCGGGAACCCCACCGCCTACGAGCAGTACTTC. Its protein product is CASSLLYASGNPTAYEQYF.

The V and J genes are TRBV4-3 and TRBJ2-2; D not resolved. The V end lost 1 base, the J end lost 4 bases, and 7 bases lay between the germline ends. CDR1 and CDR2 from the germline V gene are LGHNA and YSLEER. The CDR3 covers 14 residues. This CDR3 is CASSQGPVTGELFF. DNA for the CDR3: TGCGCCAGCAGCCAAGGGCCCGTCACCGGGGAGCTGTTTTTT.

V usage is TRBV9 and J usage is TRBJ2-5; 11 bases line up with TRBD1. After removal of 4 bases from V and 3 bases from J, the junction contained 5 bases not matched to a gene. The CDR3 is 15 amino acids. CDR1 is SGDLS, CDR2 YYNGEE, per germline. The CDR3 nucleotides are TGTGCCAGCAGCTCCCGGGACAGGGGGGAAGAGACCCAGTACTTC. Translated, it gives CASSSRDRGEETQYF.

The chain carries TRBV9 and TRBJ2-5, with 11 positions matching TRBD2. The junction had 3 bases not matched to a gene; V was cut back by 0 bases and J by 2 bases. The length of the CDR3 is 16 residues. Germline assignment: CDR1 SGDLS and CDR2 YYNGEE. DNA for the CDR3: TGTGCCAGCAGCGTAGGACTAGCGGGGAGGCAAGAGACCCAGTACTTC. Amino acids: CASSVGLAGRQETQYF. Drawing the rest from reference TRBV9 and TRBJ2-5, the complete variable domain is DSGVTQTPKHLITATGQRVTLRCSPRSGDLSVYWYQQSLDQGLQFLIQYYNGEERAKGNILERFSAQQFPDLHSELNLSSLELGDSALYFCASSVGLAGRQETQYFGPGTRLLVL.

V gene TRBV6-5 combines with J gene TRBJ2-5, with a possible D match to TRBD1 (6 bases). CDR3 length: 13 residues. Germline V CDR1 and CDR2: MNHEY, SVGAGI. The V end was cut by 6 bases, the J end by 1 base, with 9 bases between. CDR3 sequence (DNA): TGTGCCAGCAGATCAGGGGTCCAAGAGACCCAGTACTTC. It specifies CASRSGVQETQYF.

The chain links TRBV6-5 to TRBJ2-4; D unclear. The CDR3 is made up of 15 amino acids. The germline V and J ends were trimmed by 5 bases and 0 bases, with 11 bases remaining between them. Germline CDR1 reads MNHEY; CDR2 reads SVGAGI. The chain's CDR3 is CASSTQLLAKNIQYF. CDR3 coding DNA: TGTGCCAGCAGTACCCAGTTGTTAGCCAAAAACATTCAGTACTTC.

The gene calls are TRBV10-3 and TRBJ2-7; 7 bases match TRBD2. Trimming cost V 7 bases and J 9 bases; bases outside gene matches: 12. Germline loops: CDR1 ENHRY, CDR2 SYGVKD. CDR3 size: 13 residues. The CDR3 coding sequence is TGTGCCATCATGAGGGAGGGCCAGTGGGTGCAGTACTTC. Translating gives CAIMREGQWVQYF.

V usage is TRBV30 and J usage is TRBJ1-2; weak D call: TRBD1 (6 bases). The germline V gene encodes CDR1 GTSNPN and CDR2 SVGIG (reference sequence). Trimming removed 4 bases from V and 4 bases from J, with 13 bases in between. The CDR3 covers 13 residues. CDR3: CAWNLGALYGYTF. In DNA form, the CDR3 reads TGTGCCTGGAATTTGGGGGCACTCTATGGCTACACCTTC.

This clone has only a few counts. The chain uses TRBV19 and TRBJ2-7; tentative D call: TRBD1 (6 bases). Looked up from germline, CDR1 is LNHDA and CDR2 is SQIVND (reference sequence). V was cut by 1 base and J by 6 bases, with 13 bases left in between. The CDR3 runs to 14 residues. The CDR3 sequence is CASSIADTGFEQYF. For the CDR3, the DNA is TGTGCCAGTAGTATAGCCGATACAGGGTTCGAGCAGTACTTC.

V and J are TRBV30 and TRBJ2-1; a possible D gene is TRBD1 (5 bases). The CDR3 is made up of 12 amino acids. V lost 0 bases and J lost 9, with 9 bases in between. In germline, CDR1 is GTSNPN, CDR2 SVGIG (reference sequence). The DNA for the CDR3 is TGTGCCTGGAGTGTGACCAGGGTTGAGCAGTTCTTC. Translation gives CAWSVTRVEQFF.

This clone appeared a few times. This chain uses TRBV10-1 with TRBJ1-2; a possible D gene is TRBD1 (6 bases). V lost 6 bases and J lost 6, with 14 bases in between. The CDR3 loop spans 13 amino acids. From germline, CDR1 is WNHNN and CDR2 SYGVQD (reference sequence). CDR3 loop: CASRSREGDGYTF. The CDR3, as DNA: TGCGCCAGCAGAAGCAGGGAGGGGGATGGCTACACCTTC.

The J gene is TRBJ2-1, the V gene TRBV4-2, with TRBD2 matching over 14 bases. This CDR3 has 17 residues. V gave up 2 bases and J gave up 7 bases; unmatched junction bases: 7. CDR1 is LGHNA and CDR2 is YNFKEQ in the germline V gene. The CDR3 DNA is TGTGCCAGCAGCCAACTCGGGACTAGCGGGAGCAGAAATGAGCAGTTCTTC. Residues: CASSQLGTSGSRNEQFF.

This rearrangement joins TRBV4-1 to TRBJ1-4; tentatively, D is TRBD1 (6 bases). The CDR3 is 16 amino acids. Between the trimmed V and J ends, which lost 0 bases and 3 bases, there was a span of 11 bases. CDR1 and CDR2 from the germline V gene are MGHRA and YSYEKL. This CDR3 is CASSQDGSGANEKLFF. The CDR3 bases are TGCGCCAGCAGCCAAGACGGTTCAGGGGCTAATGAAAAACTGTTTTTT.

This chain uses TRBV28 with TRBJ1-2; a possible D gene is TRBD1 (5 bases). In germline, CDR1 is MDHEN, CDR2 SYDVKM. The V end lost 4 bases, the J end lost 4 bases, and 10 bases lay between the germline ends. This CDR3 has 13 residues. The CDR3 sequence: CASSYGGLYGYTF. CDR3 nucleotides: TGTGCCAGCAGTTACGGGGGTCTCTATGGCTACACCTTC.

The chain carries TRBV5-1 and TRBJ2-2; D gene ambiguous. The length of the CDR3 is 14 residues. Germline CDR1 SGHRS, CDR2 YFSETQ. V dropped 3 bases and J dropped 4 bases, with 10 bases sitting between them. CDR3 nucleotide sequence: TGCGCCAGCAGCTCGGAGCCGTTCACCGGGGAGCTGTTTTTT. This codes for CASSSEPFTGELFF.

The V gene is TRBV14, the J gene TRBJ1-1; D remains ambiguous. There are 13 residues in the CDR3. From germline, CDR1 is SGHDN and CDR2 FVKESK. The V end lost 8 bases, the J end lost 3 bases, and 13 bases lay between the germline ends. CDR3 residues: CASSRVPDTEAFF. In DNA form, the CDR3 reads TGTGCCAGCTCGAGGGTTCCGGACACTGAAGCTTTCTTT.